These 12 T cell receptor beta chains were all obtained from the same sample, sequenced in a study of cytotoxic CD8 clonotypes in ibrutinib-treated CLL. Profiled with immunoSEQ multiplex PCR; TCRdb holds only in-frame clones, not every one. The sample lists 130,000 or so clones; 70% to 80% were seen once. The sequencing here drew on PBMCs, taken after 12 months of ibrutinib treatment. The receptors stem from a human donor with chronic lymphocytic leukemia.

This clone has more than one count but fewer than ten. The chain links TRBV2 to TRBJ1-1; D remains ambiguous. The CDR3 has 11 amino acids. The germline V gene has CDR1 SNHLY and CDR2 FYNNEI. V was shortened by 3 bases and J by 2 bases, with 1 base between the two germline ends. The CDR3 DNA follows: TGTGCCAGCAGTGACAACACTGAAGCTTTCTTT. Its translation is CASSDNTEAFF.

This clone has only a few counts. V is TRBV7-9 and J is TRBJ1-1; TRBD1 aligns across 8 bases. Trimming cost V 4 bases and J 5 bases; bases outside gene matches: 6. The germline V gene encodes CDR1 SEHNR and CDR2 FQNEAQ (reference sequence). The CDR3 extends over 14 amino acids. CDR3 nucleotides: TGTGCCAGCAGCTGGACAGGGAGGGGAACTGAAGCTTTCTTT. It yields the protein CASSWTGRGTEAFF.

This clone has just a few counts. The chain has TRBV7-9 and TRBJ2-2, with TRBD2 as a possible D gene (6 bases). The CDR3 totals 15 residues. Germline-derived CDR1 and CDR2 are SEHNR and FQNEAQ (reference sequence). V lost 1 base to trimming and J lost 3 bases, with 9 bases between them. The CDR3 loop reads CASSLVGRYTGELFF. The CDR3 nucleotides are TGTGCCAGCAGCTTAGTTGGGAGGTACACCGGGGAGCTGTTTTTT.

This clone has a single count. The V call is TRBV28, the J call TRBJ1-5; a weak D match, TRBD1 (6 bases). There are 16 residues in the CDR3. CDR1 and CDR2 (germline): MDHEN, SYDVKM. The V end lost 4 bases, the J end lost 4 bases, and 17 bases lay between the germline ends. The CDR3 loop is CASSYTRGNINQPQHF. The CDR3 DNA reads TGTGCCAGCAGTTATACCAGGGGAAATATAAATCAGCCCCAGCATTTT.

Here the CDR3 DNA reads TGCAGCGTTGAAGATCTGGGGGAGCAATCTGCGAACACCGGGGAGCTGTTTTTT. Its protein product is CSVEDLGEQSANTGELFF. The chain combines TRBV29-1 with TRBJ2-2; possibly TRBD1 or TRBD2 for D (5 bases each). The germline V and J ends were trimmed by 0 bases and 0 bases, with 17 bases remaining between them. CDR3 size: 18 residues. Germline V gene lookup returns CDR1 SQVTM and CDR2 ANQGSEA.

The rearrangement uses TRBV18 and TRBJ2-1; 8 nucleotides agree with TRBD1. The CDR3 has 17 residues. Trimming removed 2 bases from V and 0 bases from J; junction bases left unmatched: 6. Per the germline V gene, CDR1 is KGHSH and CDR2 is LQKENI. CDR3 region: CASSPTITGGSYNEQFF. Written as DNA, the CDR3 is TGTGCCAGCTCACCAACCATAACAGGGGGCTCCTACAATGAGCAGTTCTTC.

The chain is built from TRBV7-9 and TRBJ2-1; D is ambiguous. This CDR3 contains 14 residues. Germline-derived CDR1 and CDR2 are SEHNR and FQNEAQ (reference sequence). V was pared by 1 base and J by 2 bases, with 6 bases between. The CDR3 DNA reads TGTGCCAGCAGCTTAGTCCAAGCCTACAATGAGCAGTTCTTC. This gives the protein CASSLVQAYNEQFF.

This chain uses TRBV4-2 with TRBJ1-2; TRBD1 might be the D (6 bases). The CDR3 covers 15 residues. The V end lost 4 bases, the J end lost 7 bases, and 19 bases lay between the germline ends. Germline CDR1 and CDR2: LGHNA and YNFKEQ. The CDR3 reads CASSRQKQGESGYTF. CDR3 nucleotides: TGTGCCAGCAGCCGCCAGAAACAGGGAGAATCTGGCTACACCTTC.

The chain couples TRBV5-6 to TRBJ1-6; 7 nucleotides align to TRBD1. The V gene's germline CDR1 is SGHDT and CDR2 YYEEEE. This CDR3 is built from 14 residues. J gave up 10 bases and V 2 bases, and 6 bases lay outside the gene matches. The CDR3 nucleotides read TGTGCCAGCAGCTTAGACAGGGTAGGATCACCCCTCCACTTT. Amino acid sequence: CASSLDRVGSPLHF.

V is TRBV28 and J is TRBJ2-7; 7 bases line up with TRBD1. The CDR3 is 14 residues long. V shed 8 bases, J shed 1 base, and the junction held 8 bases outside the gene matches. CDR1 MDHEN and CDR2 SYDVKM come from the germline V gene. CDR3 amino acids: CASGLWDRSYEQYF. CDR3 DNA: TGTGCCAGCGGACTTTGGGACAGATCCTACGAGCAGTACTTC.

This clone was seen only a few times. The DNA for the CDR3 is TGCACCAGCAGCCGGCCGGACAGGGTCACTTCACCCCTCCACTTT. Its protein product is CTSSRPDRVTSPLHF. The chain has TRBV1 and TRBJ1-6; the table gives TRBD1 as D, unverified against the DNA. TRBV1 is a listed pseudogene. This CDR3 contains 15 residues.

The CDR3 DNA reads as TGCGCCAGCAGCCAAGGGGGGACTAGGGGCGAGCAGTACTTC. Protein: CASSQGGTRGEQYF. This rearrangement joins TRBV4-1 to TRBJ2-7, with 8 bases identical to TRBD2. The CDR3 consists of 14 residues. V lost 1 base, J lost 6 bases, and 5 bases stayed unmatched. Per the germline V gene, CDR1 is MGHRA and CDR2 is YSYEKL.